The present T cell receptor beta chain was sequenced within a study of cytomegalovirus exposure and HLA in healthy donors (TCRdb year 2017). Some background on the complete study: An earlier analysis of approximately 600 of the donors reported more than 250 Gb of sequence data and some 100 million unique TCR beta sequences from 150 million to 200 million T cells. Donor age, sex, ethnicity and CMV serostatus were compiled together with the repertoire data. The later analysis used no new phenotypic data to find candidate immune exposures, relying instead on TCR beta sequences and their occurrence across donors. On average, about 240,000 unique TCR beta nucleotide sequences were sequenced per donor among about 400 genotyped donors of the cohort, with roughly 18% of those sequences being non-productive. In a later genetic analysis, genome-wide SNP genotypes for 398 of the 666 donors were used, and that subset was treated as a discovery cohort. To study patterns of TCR occurrence, a later analysis re-analyzed previously published TCR beta repertoires from 550 to 800 donors and added high-resolution HLA genotyping. Because of strong linkage in the cohort, four or five DR-DQ haplotypes were treated as single units for association and clustering. Both class I and class II loci were covered by HLA typing, at four-digit resolution. To predict cytomegalovirus infection status, the study combined high-throughput TCR immunosequencing, statistical association of individual TCRs with disease status, and machine learning. All discovery cohort repertoires had been generated using a single sequencing platform. Typing coverage differed by locus: A, B, C, DRB1 and DQB1 were typed in roughly 629-640 donors, DQA1 in approximately 520, DPA1 in around 580, and DPB1 in 400 to 480. To decide whether each TCR beta V gene segment behaved as functional or pseudogenic, an earlier analysis of fewer than 750 of the donors relied on high-throughput TCR beta sequencing. The study used immunosequencing to profile the T cell repertoires of 600 to 850 subjects and linked those repertoires to cytomegalovirus serostatus. Around 330 gigabases of sequencing data and approximately 91 million unique TCR sequences made up an early release that covered approximately 700 HLA-typed donors. The study aimed to test whether cataloging public T cell receptors could reveal signatures of past pathogen exposure. A separate validation cohort of more than 100 different subjects was used in addition to the 666-subject first cohort. The genetic ancestry cluster associated with self-reported Caucasian donors included around 76% of the roughly 410 genotyped donors.

Results and caveats for the whole study, not just this receptor: In an earlier analysis of approximately 590 of the donors, most TCR beta V segments appeared in productive rearrangements about 87% or about 30% of the time, broadly matching IMGT annotations. The study listed approximately 150 TCR beta chains as associated with cytomegalovirus. The cohort was sequenced for TCR beta chains only, and without alpha or paired-chain data the features that could be detected were limited. Most TCR sequences were observed very rarely across donors, whereas some public TCRs were present in many individuals. For the cohort, immune exposure information was limited to CMV serostatus. Some IMGT-functional V segments, including TRBV6-2 and TRBV6-3, could not be told apart with the 87-base-pair reads, so those segments were excluded. Assigning TCR associations to individual alleles was difficult when HLA alleles, especially DR and DQ, strongly co-occurred. A later analysis found that TCR association rates varied across HLA loci, with DRB1 alleles showing the most associated TCRs and HLA-C alleles the fewest. In vitro tests confirmed that a few of the cytomegalovirus-associated TCR beta chains recognize cytomegalovirus antigens. Cytomegalovirus status was reported to be diagnosed by the classifier with high specificity and sensitivity in both the original and validation cohorts. A further reported finding was that TCR beta sequences accurately predicted the HLA-A and HLA-B alleles for most subjects in the first cohort. The authors suggested that the approach could potentially be extended to other disease states and immunological phenotypes. The earlier analysis of some 540 of the donors excluded 15 to 20 rarely observed V segments, including chromosome 9 orphons, because counts were too low. Because some donors lacked HLA typing at each locus, the association tests relied only on the typed subset. Linkage disequilibrium might explain the correlated functional status among segregating V segments, but an unknown experimental factor could not be ruled out. In a later genetic analysis, fewer N-insertions in productive TCRs were reported among donors in an Asian-associated ancestry cluster than the approximately 670-donor mean. An association between a missense DCLRE1C variant and V-gene and J-gene trimming of TCR beta chains was found in a later genetic analysis and replicated in an independent cohort. Sequencing depth was assumed to be roughly uniform across donors in the presence/absence analyses, though that assumption may not hold. In a later analysis, HLA-associated TCR beta chains were found to be more clonally expanded and to have lower generation probabilities than equally common non-associated chains. The sequencing pipeline was judged likely to have produced a cluster of highly shared sequence variants as a technical artifact. In a later analysis, several top co-occurrence clusters were reported to appear linked to parvovirus B19, influenza, CMV and Epstein-Barr virus. A later analysis associated 16,951 TCR beta sequences with specific HLA alleles at a false discovery rate of 0.05. According to a later analysis, most CMV-associated TCR beta chains appeared to be HLA-restricted, and the HLA associations seemed to be driven largely by CMV exposure.

Of note for this clone: What antigen it recognizes has not been identified. The record has no base qualities; no much larger clone is one base away.

In total, 600 or so healthy bone marrow donors made up the cohort. At the time of sampling, all cohort members were nominally healthy, though unrecorded immune exposures were likely present. The donor tested CMV seropositive and was one of the 289 seropositive cohort members. Each donor provided a peripheral blood sample, and peripheral blood mononuclear cells were used for TCR beta sequencing. Genomic DNA was extracted from the blood cell samples with the Qiagen DNeasy Blood Extraction Kit. The library came from the immunoSEQ multiplex PCR assay. For the multiplex PCR, a mixture combining 60 forward primers for TCR Vbeta segments and 13 reverse primers for TCR Jbeta segments was used. Amplification of the CDR3 region of rearranged TCR beta genes was performed with a multiplex PCR assay on genomic DNA. Amplified TCR beta libraries were sequenced as 87-base-pair reads on the Illumina HiSeq System. In the authors' own workflow: In a later analysis, 70 million to 95 million unique TCR beta chains were counted across the roughly 670 repertoires, and roughly 11 million of these chains were shared by at least two donors. To remove PCR and sequencing errors, raw reads were error-corrected and collapsed into unique sequences using a nearest-neighbor algorithm that merged closely related sequences. CDR3 sequences were aligned to IMGT reference sequences to assign V, D and J gene segments. For a sequence to be retained, a match of at least six nucleotides was required to both a V gene segment and a J gene segment. A rearrangement counted as productive if the CDR3 had no stop codons and remained in frame with V and J, and every other rearrangement counted as non-productive. Following IMGT convention, CDR3 was defined as the stretch from the second conserved V-encoded cysteine to the conserved J-encoded phenylalanine. Sequences without an unambiguous match to a single V gene segment were excluded from the earlier analysis of several hundred of the donors. In an earlier analysis of 587 of the donors, a V segment was called functional when productive rearrangements were above 56.7%, and segregating when the standard deviation between donors exceeded 5%. To diagnose cytomegalovirus status from the catalog of TCR beta chain sequences, a statistical classification framework was built. V and J gene assignment, in a later analysis, came from comparing TCR nucleotide sequences with IMGT/GENE-DB human TR gene sequences. A later analysis assigned CDR3 sequences and most-parsimonious VDJ recombination scenarios with the TCRdist pipeline. A later analysis defined each TCR beta chain by its CDR3 amino acid sequence plus V-gene family, and excluded reads lacking a unique V-gene family. In a later analysis, a few hundred highly shared, low-generation-probability nucleotide sequences were removed to address suspected cross-contamination and a sequencing artifact. A later analysis calculated a clonal expansion index for each public chain from normalized within-repertoire ranks of inferred template counts. A later analysis computed generation probabilities with a VDJ recombination model fitted to out-of-frame rearrangements, and checked the results against IGoR. In a later analysis, hypergeometric tests were used to score TCR-TCR, TCR-HLA and TCR-CMV co-occurrence, with a repertoire-size bias correction applied to TCR pairs. A later analysis estimated false discovery rates by permuting HLA or CMV assignments 20 times. In a later analysis, co-occurring TCRs were grouped with DBSCAN, and TCRdist sequence similarity was added when clustering was performed within HLA-allele-positive subsets. Co-occurrence clustering excluded repertoires with fewer than 30,000 or more than 120,000 public chains, plus five with anomalous nucleotide sharing. TCRdb retrieved this table from immuneACCESS and kept in-frame rearrangements only. Not all clones are present; in checked studies, unresolved V genes account for under half, and no reason is known for the remainder. D and trimming were read from the DNA, whereas the V and J calls and clone size are those reported in that table. In all, the sample holds about 150,000 clones, and approximately 81% of those were seen once. The ten top clones hold 3.5% to 4.5% of the sample.

The CDR3, cysteine through phenylalanine, is 13 amino acids long. Left in the record is the CDR3 DNA by itself, 39 bases read in frame from the first base. The germline V gene (reference sequence) gives CDR1 as GTSNPN and CDR2 as SVGIG. V is shortened by 3 bases, J by 0 bases, and the region joining them spans 6 bases. The V and J segments used are TRBV30 and TRBJ1-3; there is no confident call for the D gene. The receptor comes from a woman aged 40 to 49 in good health and CMV-seropositive. The sample comprised PBMCs. The DNA reads as follows: TGTGCCTGGAGCGCGCGCTCTGGAAACACCATATATTTT. This encodes CAWSARSGNTIYF.